The TCR beta chain under discussion was sequenced for a study of Graves' ophthalmopathy and Graves' hyperthyroidism. This clonotype was observed many times. Researchers took RNA transcripts and amplified TCR beta CDR3 regions from them. HTBI primers primed a first-round RT-PCR, and a second-round multiplex PCR followed. Using its own MiXCR run on the multiplex PCR reads, TCRdb lists one record per CDR3 protein. In the table there are around 470,000 distinct CDR3 sequences, approximately 15% of which are singletons. V was trimmed by 6 bases and J by 3 bases, leaving 8 bases between them. CDR3 length: 12 amino acids. Germline CDR1 reads SEHNR; CDR2 reads FQNEAQ (reference sequence).

This receptor was taken from a woman younger than 45 with Graves' ophthalmopathy. The J gene is TRBJ1-1, the V gene TRBV7-9, with unresolved D. Sequencing was done on a sample of blood. CDR3 sequence: CASSPQYTEAFF. In DNA form, the CDR3 reads TGTGCCAGCAGTCCGCAGTACACTGAAGCTTTCTTT.